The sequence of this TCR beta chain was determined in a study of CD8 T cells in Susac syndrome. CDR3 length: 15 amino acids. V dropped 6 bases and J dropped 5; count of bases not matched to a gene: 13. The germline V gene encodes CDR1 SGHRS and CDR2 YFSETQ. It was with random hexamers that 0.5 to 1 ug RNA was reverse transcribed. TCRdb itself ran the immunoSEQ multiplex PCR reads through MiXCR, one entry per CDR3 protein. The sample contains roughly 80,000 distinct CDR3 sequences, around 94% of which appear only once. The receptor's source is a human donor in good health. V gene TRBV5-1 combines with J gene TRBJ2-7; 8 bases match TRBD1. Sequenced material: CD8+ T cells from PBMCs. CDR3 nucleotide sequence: TGCGCCAGCAACCAATTCCGACAGGGGCCCAACGAGCAGTACTTC. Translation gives CASNQFRQGPNEQYF.